Listed below are T cell receptor beta chains from one sample, sequenced in a study of blood T cell repertoires in COVID-19. The table came from immunoSEQ multiplex PCR; TCRdb's copy has only in-frame clones and leaves some out. The table has about 260,000 clones, about 90% seen once; the top ten hold 2.6%. Sequencing used peripheral blood. The source of these receptors is a young adult with COVID-19, enrolled during active disease. The CDR3 runs from the conserved cysteine through the conserved F or W. D genes are given only for firm matches. Some rows mark clone size as missing; the rest say once, few, many or name a class of expanded clone.

j_gene	abundance	v_gene	d_gene	CDR3nt	CDR3aa
TRBJ2-5	few	TRBV25-1	-	TGTGCCAGCAGCCAGCAGGGGCAAACGGAAGAGACCCAGTACTTC	CASSQQGQTEETQYF
TRBJ2-7	-	TRBV18	TRBD1	TGTGCCAGCTCACCCGGGACAGCGGCCTACGAGCAGTACTTC	CASSPGTAAYEQYF
TRBJ1-2	-	TRBV9	-	TGTGCCAGCAGCGTAGGGACAGTGGCGCAGGCCGACTATGGCTACACCTTC	CASSVGTVAQADYGYTF
TRBJ2-3	-	TRBV4-2	TRBD2	TGTGCCAGCAGCCAGCCGGGAGGAGGTCGAGATACGCAGTATTTT	CASSQPGGGRDTQYF
TRBJ1-5	-	TRBV15	TRBD1	TGTGCCACCAGCTGGACCAGGGGGACCAATCAGCCCCAGCATTTT	CATSWTRGTNQPQHF
TRBJ2-1	-	TRBV19	-	TGTGCCAGTAACTGGGCCCGCACCAACGACTATGGTCGGAATGAGCAGTTCTTC	CASNWARTNDYGRNEQFF
TRBJ2-5	-	TRBV7-2	-	TGTGCCAGCAGCTTAGCCCCCCCGGGGGGCCCAGAGACCCAGTACTTC	CASSLAPPGGPETQYF
TRBJ1-3	-	TRBV2	-	TGTGCCAGCAGTGAAGTCCCGGGAAACACCATATATTTT	CASSEVPGNTIYF
TRBJ2-7	-	TRBV6-5	TRBD1	TGTGCCAGCAGACGGGACAGGGGGCTGAACGAGCAGTACTTC	CASRRDRGLNEQYF
TRBJ1-6	once	TRBV6-4	-	TGTGCCAGCAGTGACGGGGGGACGCCGGGTGTCTCCTATAATTCACCCCTCCACTTT	CASSDGGTPGVSYNSPLHF
TRBJ1-5	-	TRBV7-8	-	TGTGCCAGCAGCTTAGCTTTTAAAGGGGATCAGCCCCAGCATTTT	CASSLAFKGDQPQHF
TRBJ2-1	once	TRBV30	TRBD2	TGTGCCTGGAGCGCGGGAGCAGGGAGTATCGATGAGCAGTTCTTC	CAWSAGAGSIDEQFF
TRBJ2-1	-	TRBV29-1	-	TGCAGCGTGGTGGCTAGCTTTGAGCAGTTCTTC	CSVVASFEQFF
TRBJ2-2	-	TRBV2	TRBD1	TGTGCCGCTACGGGACAGATGAACACCGGGGAGCTGTTTTTT	CAATGQMNTGELFF
TRBJ2-7	-	TRBV19	TRBD1	TGTGCCAGTAGTGCGACAGGGGGCCACGAGCAGTACTTC	CASSATGGHEQYF
TRBJ2-7	-	TRBV27	TRBD2	TGTGCCAGCAGTCCTCAGCGGGATGGATTGTACGAGCAGTACTTC	CASSPQRDGLYEQYF
TRBJ2-3	few	TRBV7-6	TRBD1	TGTGCCAGCAGCCAGTGGACAGGCGACACAGATACGCAGTATTTT	CASSQWTGDTDTQYF
TRBJ2-3	few	TRBV4-3	TRBD2	TGCGCCAGCAGCCAAGGCAGCGGGAGGGCCGCAGATACGCAGTATTTT	CASSQGSGRAADTQYF
TRBJ1-1	-	TRBV28	TRBD1	TGTGCCAGCAGTTCACCTCCAGGGGGCGCGAGGAATCCCACTGAAGCTTTCTTT	CASSSPPGGARNPTEAFF
TRBJ1-2	-	TRBV5-6	-	TGTGCCAGCAGCGAGGGTGCATTCTATGGCTACACCTTC	CASSEGAFYGYTF
TRBJ2-3	-	TRBV5-6	-	TGTGCCAGCAGCTTAGCAACAGATACGCAGTATTTT	CASSLATDTQYF
TRBJ2-1	-	TRBV15	TRBD2	TGTGCCACCAGCAGAGGACTAGCGGGATTTTACAATGAGCAGTTCTTC	CATSRGLAGFYNEQFF
TRBJ2-7	-	TRBV5-4	-	TGTGCCAGCAGCTTAGGCGGTCCCTACGAGCAGTACTTC	CASSLGGPYEQYF
TRBJ1-6	-	TRBV18	-	TGTGCCAGCTCACCACAGAGCTCCTATAATTCACCCCTCCACTTT	CASSPQSSYNSPLHF
TRBJ1-5	-	TRBV2	-	TGTGCCAGCAGTGAGGTGGCAGGGTTTTATAGCAATCAGCCCCAGCATTTT	CASSEVAGFYSNQPQHF
TRBJ1-5	-	TRBV6-5	-	TGTGCCATCTCCGCCGGGTTTAGCAATCAGCCCCAGCATTTT	CAISAGFSNQPQHF
TRBJ2-5	-	TRBV2	TRBD1	TGTGCCAGCAGTACGACAGGGGGCGTGGAGACCCAGTACTTC	CASSTTGGVETQYF
TRBJ2-5	-	TRBV30	-	TGTGCCTGGAGTAAGGTTGGGTGGGGCGGAGAGACCCAGTACTTC	CAWSKVGWGGETQYF
TRBJ2-1	-	TRBV5-1	TRBD2	TGCGCCAGCAGCTTGACTAGCGGATACAATGAGCAGTTCTTC	CASSLTSGYNEQFF
TRBJ1-1	-	TRBV28	-	TGTGCCAGCAGTTCGGGACATTTGAACACTGAAGCTTTCTTT	CASSSGHLNTEAFF
TRBJ1-5	-	TRBV6-1	TRBD1	TGTGCCAGCAGTGAACTGCCGGGACAGGGGGCGCGGATAAGCAATCAGCCCCAGCATTTT	CASSELPGQGARISNQPQHF
TRBJ2-4	-	TRBV10-2	TRBD1	TGCGCCAGCAGTGAGTCCTGGGGACAGTCCAAAAACATTCAGTACTTC	CASSESWGQSKNIQYF
TRBJ1-3	once	TRBV5-6	-	TGTGCCAGCAGCTTGAAGGGGGCTGGAAACACCATATATTTT	CASSLKGAGNTIYF
TRBJ2-1	-	TRBV12-2	-	TGTGCAAGTCGCTTAGGTACCATAGCGGGCTCCTACAATGAGCAGTTCTTC	CASRLGTIAGSYNEQFF
TRBJ2-5	-	TRBV10-3	-	TGTGCCTCTACCCGGGGTTCCCAAGAGACCCAGTACTTC	CASTRGSQETQYF
TRBJ2-1	-	TRBV9	-	TGTGCCAGCAGCGCCAGGGGGGATGAGCAGTTCTTC	CASSARGDEQFF
TRBJ2-7	few	TRBV7-6	TRBD2	TGTGCCAGCAGCTTAGGAGTCAGGGGACTAGCGGGGTCCGCCTACGAGCAGTACTTC	CASSLGVRGLAGSAYEQYF
TRBJ2-7	-	TRBV4-3	TRBD1	TGCGCCAGCAGCCAACGGATCCCTGGGACAGGGTCTGACTACGAGCAGTACTTC	CASSQRIPGTGSDYEQYF
TRBJ2-3	-	TRBV29-1	TRBD2	TGCAGCGTCGATGATATACTAGCGGGAGACGCCGGCAGGAGCACAGATACGCAGTATTTT	CSVDDILAGDAGRSTDTQYF
TRBJ1-2	-	TRBV2	-	TGTGCCAGCAGTGTCGTAGGGGCGGGGAGTGGCTACACCTTC	CASSVVGAGSGYTF
TRBJ2-1	-	TRBV9	-	TGTGCCAGCAGTGTGGACTTATCGAACCATGAGCAGTTCTTC	CASSVDLSNHEQFF
TRBJ2-2	-	TRBV19	-	TGTGCCAGTAGTATGGGACTGTCGAACACCGGGGAGCTGTTTTTT	CASSMGLSNTGELFF
TRBJ2-5	-	TRBV24-1	TRBD2	TGTGCCACCAGTGATTTGTCGGAGTCCGGACTAGCTGTTCAAGAGACCCAGTACTTC	CATSDLSESGLAVQETQYF
TRBJ2-3	-	TRBV21-1	-	TGTGCCAGCACCAGGAAACAGGGGACCGGCACAGATACGCAGTATTTT	CASTRKQGTGTDTQYF
TRBJ1-2	-	TRBV3-1/TRBV3-2	TRBD1	TGTGCCAGCAGCCAAGCGGCCGGGACAGTCGCCGGCTACACCTTC	CASSQAAGTVAGYTF
TRBJ2-7	-	TRBV6-5	-	TGTGCCAGCAGTCTCCCGACTGCCTACGAGCAGTACTTC	CASSLPTAYEQYF
TRBJ2-7	-	TRBV3-1/TRBV3-2	-	TGTGCCAGCAGCCCAGGGTTCGCAAACGAGCAGTACTTC	CASSPGFANEQYF
TRBJ1-4	-	TRBV4-1	TRBD1	TGCGCCAGCAGCGAGGACAGGGTCAGTGAAAAACTGTTTTTT	CASSEDRVSEKLFF
TRBJ2-4	-	TRBV6-2/TRBV6-3	TRBD2	TGTGCCAGCAGTCCCGGACTAGCGGGAGGGCCCATCCCAGCTAAAAACATTCAGTACTTC	CASSPGLAGGPIPAKNIQYF
TRBJ2-3	-	TRBV7-6	-	TGTGCCAGCAGCCAAGCGCGGGCCTTAGATACGCAGTATTTT	CASSQARALDTQYF
TRBJ2-6	-	TRBV5-1	TRBD1	TGCGCCAGCAGCACCGAGGGGGCCAGGGCCAACGTCCTGACTTTC	CASSTEGARANVLTF
TRBJ2-7	-	TRBV19	TRBD2	TGTGCCACCGGGCTAGCGGGGTATAACGAGCAGTACTTC	CATGLAGYNEQYF
TRBJ1-1	-	TRBV24-1	-	TGTGCCACCAGTGATTACAGGTACACTGAAGCTTTCTTT	CATSDYRYTEAFF
TRBJ2-3	once	TRBV6-5	TRBD1	TGTGCCAGCAGAGAGGACAGGCCGGGAGATACGCAGTATTTT	CASREDRPGDTQYF
TRBJ2-7	-	TRBV18	TRBD1	TGTGCCAGCTCACCGGGGACAGGGCCCTACGAGCAGTACTTC	CASSPGTGPYEQYF